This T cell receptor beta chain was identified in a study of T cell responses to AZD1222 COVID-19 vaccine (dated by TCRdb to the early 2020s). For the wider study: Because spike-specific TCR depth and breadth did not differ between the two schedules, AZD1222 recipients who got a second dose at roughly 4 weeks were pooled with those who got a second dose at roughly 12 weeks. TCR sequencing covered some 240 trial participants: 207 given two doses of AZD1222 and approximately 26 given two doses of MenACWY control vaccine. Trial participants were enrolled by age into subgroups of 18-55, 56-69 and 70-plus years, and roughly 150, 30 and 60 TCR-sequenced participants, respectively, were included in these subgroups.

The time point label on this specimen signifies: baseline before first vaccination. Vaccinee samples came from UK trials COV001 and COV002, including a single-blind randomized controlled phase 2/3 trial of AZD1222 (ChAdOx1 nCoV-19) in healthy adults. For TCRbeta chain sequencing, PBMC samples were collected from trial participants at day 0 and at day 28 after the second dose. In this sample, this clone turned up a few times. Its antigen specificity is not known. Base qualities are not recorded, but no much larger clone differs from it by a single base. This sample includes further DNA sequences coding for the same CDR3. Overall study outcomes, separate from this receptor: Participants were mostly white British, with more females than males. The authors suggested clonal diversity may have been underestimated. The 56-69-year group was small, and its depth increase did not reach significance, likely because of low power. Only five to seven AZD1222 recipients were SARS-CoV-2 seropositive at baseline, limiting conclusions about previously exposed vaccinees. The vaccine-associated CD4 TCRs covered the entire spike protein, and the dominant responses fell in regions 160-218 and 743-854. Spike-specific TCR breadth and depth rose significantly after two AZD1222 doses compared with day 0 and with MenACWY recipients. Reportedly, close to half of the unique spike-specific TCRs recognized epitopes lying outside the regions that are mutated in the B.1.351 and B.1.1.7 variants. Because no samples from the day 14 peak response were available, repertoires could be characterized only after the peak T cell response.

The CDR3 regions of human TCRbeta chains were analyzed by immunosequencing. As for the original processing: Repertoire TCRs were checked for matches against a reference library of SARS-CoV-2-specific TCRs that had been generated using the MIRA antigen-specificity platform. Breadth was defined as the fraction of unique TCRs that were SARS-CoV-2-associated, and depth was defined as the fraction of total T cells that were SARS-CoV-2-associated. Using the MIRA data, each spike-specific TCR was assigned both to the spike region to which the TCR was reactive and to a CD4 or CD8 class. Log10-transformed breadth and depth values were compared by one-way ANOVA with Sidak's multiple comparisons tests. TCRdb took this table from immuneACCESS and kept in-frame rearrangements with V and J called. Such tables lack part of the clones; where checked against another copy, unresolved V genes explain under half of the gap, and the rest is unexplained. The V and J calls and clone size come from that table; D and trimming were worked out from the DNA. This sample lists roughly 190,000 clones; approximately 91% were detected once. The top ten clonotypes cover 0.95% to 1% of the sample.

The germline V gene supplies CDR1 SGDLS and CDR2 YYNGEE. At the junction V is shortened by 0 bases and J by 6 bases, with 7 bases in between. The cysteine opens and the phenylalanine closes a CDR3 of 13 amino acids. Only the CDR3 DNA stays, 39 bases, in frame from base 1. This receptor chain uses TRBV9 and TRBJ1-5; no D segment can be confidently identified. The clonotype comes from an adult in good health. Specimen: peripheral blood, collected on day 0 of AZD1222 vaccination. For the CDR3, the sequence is CASSVEGGQPQHF. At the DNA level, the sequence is TGTGCCAGCAGCGTAGAGGGAGGTCAGCCCCAGCATTTT.